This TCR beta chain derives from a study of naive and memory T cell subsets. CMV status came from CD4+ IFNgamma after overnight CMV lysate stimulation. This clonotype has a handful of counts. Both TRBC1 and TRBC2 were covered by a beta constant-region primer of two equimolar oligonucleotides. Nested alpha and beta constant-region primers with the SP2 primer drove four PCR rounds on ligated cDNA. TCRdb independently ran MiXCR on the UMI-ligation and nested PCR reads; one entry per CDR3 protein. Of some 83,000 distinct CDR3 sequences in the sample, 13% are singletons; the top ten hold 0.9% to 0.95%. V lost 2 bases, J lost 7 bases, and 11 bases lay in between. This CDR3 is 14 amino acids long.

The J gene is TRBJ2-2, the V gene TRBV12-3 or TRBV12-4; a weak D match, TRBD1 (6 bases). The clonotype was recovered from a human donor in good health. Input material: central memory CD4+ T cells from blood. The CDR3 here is CASSLLRGGGELFF. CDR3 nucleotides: TGTGCCAGCAGTTTATTACGAGGGGGCGGGGAGCTGTTTTTT.